This T cell receptor (beta chain) was documented in a study of T cells after yellow fever vaccination. Germline loops: CDR1 ENHRY, CDR2 SYGVKD. The CDR3 has 13 residues. V gave up 10 bases and J gave up 2 bases, with 14 bases separating them. TCRdb redid the calling of the 5' RACE reads with MiXCR, one entry per CDR3 protein. Among about 580,000 distinct CDR3 sequences listed, approximately 16% were seen once. This clonotype was obtained from a man between 18 and 29 years old who received the YFV17D yellow fever vaccine. This chain joins TRBV10-3 and TRBJ1-1; D not resolved. The sequences come from PBMCs, collected about 5 days after the first yellow fever vaccination. CDR3 bases: TGTGCCACCACGAGAAACCACAACACTGAAGCTTTCTTT. It yields the protein CATTRNHNTEAFF.